The 21 T cell receptor beta chains listed next were all sequenced from one sample in a study of blood T cell repertoires in COVID-19. Profiling relied on immunoSEQ multiplex PCR, and the TCRdb table lists in-frame clones only, not all of them. The sample yields roughly 250,000 clones, about 88% seen once. Sequenced sample: peripheral blood. The receptors originated from a woman aged 40-49 years who had recovered from COVID-19.

The gene calls are TRBV7-3 and TRBJ2-1, with 12 bases lining up with TRBD2. Per germline, CDR1 SGHTA and CDR2 FQGTGA. The CDR3 spans 15 residues. Germline trimming cut 1 base from V and 7 bases from J; bases unmatched to any gene: 2. CDR3 sequence (DNA): TGTGCCAGCAGCTTAAGACTAGCGGGGGAAAATGAGCAGTTCTTC. Translated, it gives CASSLRLAGENEQFF. The full variable domain, completed using reference TRBV7-3 and TRBJ2-1, is GAGVSQTPSNKVTEKGKYVELRCDPISGHTALYWYRQSLGQGPEFLIYFQGTGAADDSGLPNDRFFAVRPEGSVSTLKIQRTERGDSAVYLCASSLRLAGENEQFFGPGTRLTVL.

This rearrangement joins TRBV10-3 to TRBJ2-5; 12 positions agree with TRBD1. Germline assignment: CDR1 ENHRY and CDR2 SYGVKD. Trimming at V came to 3 bases and at J to 5 bases, leaving 7 bases not matched to a gene. There are 16 residues in the CDR3. CDR3 DNA sequence: TGTGCCATCAGTGAAGGGACAGGGGGCGAAGGGGAGACCCAGTACTTC. This codes for CAISEGTGGEGETQYF.

The gene calls are TRBV6-2 or TRBV6-3 and TRBJ2-3; 9 bases match TRBD2. Germline lookup yields CDR1 MNHEY and CDR2 SVGEGT. J was trimmed by 1 base and V by 5 bases; bases with no gene match: 7. The CDR3 length is 16 residues. CDR3 nucleotides: TGTGCCAGCAGTCCCGGACTAGCGCGGGGCACAGATACGCAGTATTTT. It specifies CASSPGLARGTDTQYF.

The CDR3, as DNA: TGTGCCAGCAGTTTAGGTAGGGGAAGAGGCTACACCTTC. Encoded protein: CASSLGRGRGYTF. V is TRBV28 and J is TRBJ1-2; D might be TRBD1 (5 bases). CDR1 MDHEN and CDR2 SYDVKM come from the germline V gene. The V and J ends lost 2 bases and 8 bases respectively, with 12 bases between them. This CDR3 has 13 amino acids.

The chain joins TRBV12-3 or TRBV12-4 to TRBJ2-3; 7 nucleotides line up with TRBD1. CDR3 length: 13 amino acids. The junction had 6 bases not matched to a gene; V was cut back by 6 bases and J by 6 bases. The CDR3 protein is CASRRTGADTQYF. The DNA of the CDR3 is TGTGCCAGCAGGAGGACAGGAGCGGATACGCAGTATTTT.

This clone was observed once. The rearrangement links TRBV6-5 to TRBJ2-1; D is possibly TRBD1 (8 bases). The germline V gene encodes CDR1 MNHEY and CDR2 SVGAGI. Trimming left V 5 bases short and J 6 bases short, with 14 bases between. The CDR3 loop spans 14 amino acids. CDR3 amino acids: CASSTTGGGNEQFF. The CDR3, as DNA: TGTGCCAGCAGTACTACAGGGGGGGGCAATGAGCAGTTCTTC.

This clone occurred once. This sequence joins TRBV2 and TRBJ2-7, with TRBD1 identical over 9 bases. The germline V gene has CDR1 SNHLY and CDR2 FYNNEI. V was pared by 4 bases and J by 12 bases, with 1 base of the junction left unmatched. This CDR3 contains 10 residues. The CDR3 loop is CASSGGQGYF. The CDR3 nucleotides read TGTGCCAGCAGTGGGGGACAGGGGTACTTC.

The chain links TRBV11-2 to TRBJ1-3; D not resolved. CDR1 is SGHAT and CDR2 is FQNNGV in the germline V gene. The CDR3 extends over 14 amino acids. Trimming pared 5 bases from V and 5 bases from J, leaving 13 bases between. The CDR3: CASSAPAFRNTIYF. CDR3 nucleotide sequence: TGTGCCAGCAGCGCCCCTGCGTTCCGAAACACCATATATTTT.

The chain uses TRBV7-2 and TRBJ2-1; possible D gene TRBD1, 6 bases. The V gene lost 0 bases and the J gene lost 4 bases, with 13 bases spanning the gap. CDR1 is SGHTA and CDR2 is FQGNSA in the germline V gene. CDR3 length: 16 amino acids. CDR3 nucleotides: TGTGCCAGCAGCTTAGCGGGGACACCAGGATACAATGAGCAGTTCTTC. Translated: CASSLAGTPGYNEQFF.

The rearrangement links TRBV18 to TRBJ2-1; TRBD1 matches at 8 bases. Germline CDR1 reads KGHSH; CDR2 reads LQKENI. Losses at the gene ends were 3 bases for V and 3 bases for J; bases not matched to a gene: 4. This CDR3 has 15 residues. CDR3 DNA: TGTGCCAGCTCACCGACAGGGGCCCTCTACAATGAGCAGTTCTTC. Translating gives CASSPTGALYNEQFF. Full variable domain (rest looked up from reference TRBV18 and TRBJ2-1): NAGVMQNPRHLVRRRGQEARLRCSPMKGHSHVYWYRQLPEEGLKFMVYLQKENIIDESGMPKERFSAEFPKEGPSILRIQQVVRGDSAAYFCASSPTGALYNEQFFGPGTRLTVL.

The V and J genes are TRBV24-1 and TRBJ2-5, with D possibly matching TRBD1 (6 bases). Germline V gene lookup returns CDR1 KGHDR and CDR2 SFDVKD. The V end was cut by 5 bases, the J end by 4 bases, with 16 bases between. The CDR3 runs 15 residues. The CDR3 sequence: CATSVGGESSETQYF. DNA of the CDR3: TGTGCCACCAGTGTAGGGGGAGAGAGTTCAGAGACCCAGTACTTC.

This clone was observed a single time. The V gene is TRBV27, the J gene TRBJ2-7; the match to TRBD1 covers 12 bases. Germline V gene lookup returns CDR1 MNHEY and CDR2 SMNVEV (reference sequence). Losses at the gene ends were 4 bases for V and 3 bases for J; bases not matched to a gene: 4. The CDR3 runs 15 residues. The DNA for the CDR3 is TGTGCCAGCAGTTCCGGGGACAGGGGGCTCTACGAGCAGTACTTC. It translates to CASSSGDRGLYEQYF.

Only a few counts were recorded for this clone. The J gene is TRBJ1-5, the V gene TRBV19; D is perhaps TRBD1 (5 bases). V lost 7 bases and J 3 bases, leaving 16 bases between the germline ends. This CDR3 contains 15 residues. The V gene's germline CDR1 is LNHDA and CDR2 SQIVND (reference sequence). The CDR3, as DNA: TGTGCCAGTAACAGATACGGGGGGTCCAATCAGCCCCAGCATTTT. This gives the protein CASNRYGGSNQPQHF.

The chain recombines TRBV19 with TRBJ1-4, with 7 bases matching TRBD1. The V gene end was trimmed by 6 bases and the J gene end by 4 bases; junction bases not matched to a gene: 11. The CDR3 totals 16 residues. Germline V gives CDR1 LNHDA, CDR2 SQIVND (reference sequence). CDR3 protein: CASRPLGGRSNEKLFF. The CDR3 DNA sequence: TGTGCCAGTAGACCTCTAGGGGGCCGGAGTAATGAAAAACTGTTTTTT.

The rearrangement links TRBV11-3 to TRBJ2-7; 10 bases are shared with TRBD1. From germline, CDR1 is SGHNT and CDR2 YENEEA. The V segment lost 5 bases and the J segment 3 bases; nucleotides outside the gene matches: 10. This CDR3 comprises 16 residues. Written as DNA, the CDR3 is TGTGCCAGCAGCCTACAAAGGACAGGGGGAAACTACGAGCAGTACTTC. Its protein product is CASSLQRTGGNYEQYF.

V is TRBV2 and J is TRBJ1-5; D is ambiguous. In germline, CDR1 is SNHLY, CDR2 FYNNEI. The CDR3 contains 13 residues. The V and J ends lost 6 bases and 0 bases respectively, with 6 bases between them. The CDR3 spells CASSQNSNQPQHF. The CDR3 nucleotides are TGTGCCAGCAGCCAGAATAGCAATCAGCCCCAGCATTTT.

The chain couples TRBV19 to TRBJ2-3; D unresolved. With 1 base removed from V and 2 bases from J, the gap between germline ends came to 10 bases. Germline V CDR1 and CDR2: LNHDA, SQIVND (reference sequence). The length of the CDR3 is 15 residues. CDR3 sequence: CASSIVLTFTDTQYF. The CDR3 DNA follows: TGTGCCAGTAGTATAGTACTGACTTTCACAGATACGCAGTATTTT.

The chain carries TRBV7-8 and TRBJ2-2; 9 bases fit TRBD1. V lost 3 bases to trimming and J lost 6 bases; unmatched junction nucleotides: 8. The CDR3 totals 16 residues. Germline V CDR1 and CDR2: SGHVS, FQNEAQ. The DNA of the CDR3 is TGTGCCAGCAGCTTCCGGGACAGGGATTCGGCCGGGGAGCTGTTTTTT. It encodes CASSFRDRDSAGELFF.

This clone has a handful of counts. DNA for the CDR3: TGCGCCAGCAGCCAAGAATGGCGACAGACTAATCAGCCCCAGCATTTT. Amino acid sequence: CASSQEWRQTNQPQHF. The genes are TRBV4-3 and TRBJ1-5, with a possible D match to TRBD1 (5 bases). The CDR3 sequence is 16 residues long. Germline lookup yields CDR1 LGHNA and CDR2 YSLEER. V gave up 0 bases and J gave up 4 bases, with 13 bases separating them.

The chain employs TRBV9 and TRBJ2-1, with a possible D match to TRBD1 (6 bases). Germline-derived CDR1 and CDR2 are SGDLS and YYNGEE. The CDR3 totals 15 residues. Trimming cost V 3 bases and J 4 bases, with 14 bases left between them. The CDR3, as DNA: TGTGCCAGCAGCGCCCTACTAGGGACATACAATGAGCAGTTCTTC. It codes for CASSALLGTYNEQFF. Full variable domain (remainder filled in from reference TRBV9 and TRBJ2-1): DSGVTQTPKHLITATGQRVTLRCSPRSGDLSVYWYQQSLDQGLQFLIQYYNGEERAKGNILERFSAQQFPDLHSELNLSSLELGDSALYFCASSALLGTYNEQFFGPGTRLTVL.

The chain employs TRBV5-1 and TRBJ1-2; D gene unclear. Germline lookup yields CDR1 SGHRS and CDR2 YFSETQ. This CDR3 comprises 15 residues. The V end lost 0 bases, the J end lost 3 bases, and 12 bases lay between the germline ends. CDR3 region: CASSLGGGSDYGYTF. The CDR3 DNA sequence: TGCGCCAGCAGCTTGGGCGGTGGTTCGGACTATGGCTACACCTTC.